Listed here are 18 T cell receptor beta chains from one sample, sequenced in a study of low-dose radiotherapy and immunotherapy resistance in tumors. Stated time point: after trial treatment. Treatment defined: LDRT plus nivolumab, ipilimumab, low-dose cyclophosphamide and aspirin (RACIN trial). Covering alpha and beta chains, TRAV- and TRBV-specific primers were used for the first-strand cDNA. TCRs were put through around 20 PCR cycles of amplification with Phusion. A constant-region primer and the V-primer adapter served as the primer pair. One entry per CDR3 protein results from TCRdb running MiXCR on the reads. The data hold about 84,000 distinct CDR3 sequences, with under 20% observed a single time. This specimen consisted of PBMCs, obtained after low-dose radiotherapy plus immunotherapy. These receptor sequences come from a male donor with prostate cancer.

This clonotype was detected ten times or more. The chain couples TRBV7-2 to TRBJ2-1; 7 bases agree with TRBD1. V shed 6 bases, J shed 5 bases, and the junction held 4 bases outside the gene matches. This CDR3 is built from 13 residues. Germline V gene lookup returns CDR1 SGHTA and CDR2 FQGNSA. The CDR3 bases are TGTGCCAGCAGAGGACAGGTTAACAATGAGCAGTTCTTC. Protein product: CASRGQVNNEQFF.

In its sample, this clonotype was seen many times. The chain combines TRBV10-3 with TRBJ1-5; tentatively, D is TRBD1 (5 bases). Looked up from germline, CDR1 is ENHRY and CDR2 is SYGVKD. V was shortened by 3 bases and J by 2 bases, with 8 bases between the two germline ends. This CDR3 is 14 amino acids long. The CDR3 sequence: CAISDGDGNQPQHF. The CDR3 DNA is TGTGCCATCAGTGATGGGGACGGCAATCAGCCCCAGCATTTT.

This clonotype has a count of ten or more. The J gene is TRBJ2-1, the V gene TRBV28; D not certain. The germline gives CDR1 MDHEN, CDR2 SYDVKM. This CDR3 region has 12 residues. The germline V and J ends were trimmed by 4 bases and 11 bases, with 12 bases remaining between them. The CDR3 sequence is CASSSGDRKQFF. As DNA, the CDR3 is TGTGCCAGCAGTTCGGGCGATCGGAAGCAGTTCTTC. The full variable domain, in which reference TRBV28 and TRBJ2-1 provide the parts outside the CDR3, is DVKVTQSSRYLVKRTGEKVFLECVQDMDHENMFWYRQDPGLGLRLIYFSYDVKMKEKGDIPEGYSVSREKKERFSLILESASTNQTSMYLCASSSGDRKQFFGPGTRLTVL.

This clonotype occurred many times. The genes are TRBV4-3 and TRBJ1-4; D is ambiguous. The CDR3 is 17 amino acids. Per germline, CDR1 LGHNA and CDR2 YSLEER. Between the trimmed V and J ends, which lost 1 base and 0 bases, there was a span of 12 bases. CDR3 coding DNA: TGCGCCAGCAGCCAAGGAGGCAAACAAGCAACTAATGAAAAACTGTTTTTT. This gives the protein CASSQGGKQATNEKLFF.

This clonotype was seen many times. J is TRBJ2-3 and V is TRBV4-1; possibly TRBD2 for D (6 bases). Germline V CDR1 and CDR2: MGHRA, YSYEKL. This CDR3 contains 17 residues. V gave up 4 bases and J gave up 3 bases, with 20 bases separating them. The chain's CDR3 is CASSPLFFRENTDTQYF. The CDR3 nucleotides read TGCGCCAGCAGCCCCCTTTTCTTCCGGGAGAATACAGATACGCAGTATTTT.

This clonotype has just a few counts. The J gene is TRBJ1-2, the V gene TRBV20-1; a possible D gene is TRBD1 (5 bases). The CDR3 spans 14 residues. V lost 3 bases and J 4 bases, leaving 15 bases between the germline ends. CDR1 DFQATT and CDR2 SNEGSKA come from the germline V gene (reference sequence). The CDR3 protein is CSASSGGGSYGYTF. The CDR3 DNA sequence: TGCAGTGCTAGTAGCGGGGGAGGAAGCTATGGCTACACCTTC.

Many counts were recorded for this clonotype. This chain connects TRBV20-1 to TRBJ2-2; a possible D gene is TRBD2 (5 bases). CDR3 length: 14 amino acids. V was clipped by 3 bases and J by 0 bases, with 8 bases between them. Germline CDR1 and CDR2: DFQATT and SNEGSKA (reference sequence). CDR3 sequence (DNA): TGCAGTGCTAGGCCCGGGGCGAACACCGGGGAGCTGTTTTTT. Translated, it gives CSARPGANTGELFF.

The chain employs TRBV29-1 and TRBJ2-1; 13 nucleotides match TRBD2. Germline lookup yields CDR1 SQVTM and CDR2 ANQGSEA. The CDR3 sequence is 14 residues long. V was pared by 4 bases and J by 6 bases, with 3 bases of the junction left unmatched. The CDR3 loop is CSVVLAGGPNEQFF. CDR3 DNA: TGCAGCGTTGTACTAGCGGGAGGGCCCAATGAGCAGTTCTTC.

In its sample, this clonotype was seen many times. The CDR3 spells CASSRSGRDPAKRDTQYF. The DNA for the CDR3 is TGCGCCAGCAGCCGTAGCGGGAGAGACCCAGCTAAGAGAGATACGCAGTATTTT. The chain uses TRBV5-1 and TRBJ2-3, with 9 bases that match TRBD2. V lost 4 bases, J lost 5 bases, and 17 bases stayed unmatched. Germline lookup yields CDR1 SGHRS and CDR2 YFSETQ. The length of the CDR3 is 18 residues.

Points on this clonotype: A read error is likely here: a far larger clone is one base away. V gene TRBV28 combines with J gene TRBJ2-1; the D gene is possibly TRBD1 (6 bases). Germline V lookup: CDR1 MDHEN, CDR2 SYDVKM. V was clipped by 7 bases and J by 10 bases, with 23 bases between them. The CDR3 is 15 residues long. CDR3 sequence (DNA): TGTGCCAGCACTTCCCCCGCCGGACAGCTATACGAGCAGTTCTTC. This gives the protein CASTSPAGQLYEQFF.

This clonotype has a count of ten or more. J is TRBJ2-1 and V is TRBV7-2, with D unresolved. The germline gives CDR1 SGHTA, CDR2 FQGNSA. Between the trimmed V and J ends, which lost 3 bases and 8 bases, there was a span of 14 bases. The CDR3 totals 14 residues. The CDR3 region has the DNA TGTGCCAGCAGCTTGGATTGGGAATCCGATGAGCAGTTCTTC. Protein product: CASSLDWESDEQFF.

The gene calls are TRBV27 and TRBJ2-2, with 7 bases lining up with TRBD1. With V trimmed by 5 bases and J by 0 bases, 9 bases remained unmatched. Germline values: CDR1 MNHEY, CDR2 SMNVEV (reference sequence). This CDR3 is built from 17 residues. CDR3: CASSRYPDRANTGELFF. The CDR3 DNA reads TGTGCCAGCAGTCGATATCCCGACAGGGCGAACACCGGGGAGCTGTTTTTT.

In its sample, this clonotype was seen many times. V is TRBV11-2 and J is TRBJ2-2; D is perhaps TRBD1 or TRBD2 (5 bases each). V lost 3 bases, J lost 3 bases, and 8 bases lay in between. Germline V gene data show CDR1 as SGHAT and CDR2 as FQNNGV. The length of the CDR3 is 14 residues. DNA for the CDR3: TGTGCCAGCAGCTTTGGGACGGACACCGGGGAGCTGTTTTTT. Translation gives CASSFGTDTGELFF.

This clonotype occurred many times. The chain joins TRBV9 to TRBJ2-1, with D tentatively TRBD1 (6 bases). The germline V and J ends were trimmed by 4 bases and 0 bases, with 14 bases remaining between them. CDR1 SGDLS and CDR2 YYNGEE come from the germline V gene. This CDR3 spans 16 amino acids. CDR3 region: CASSTGQMSSYNEQFF. In DNA, the CDR3 is TGTGCCAGCAGCACTGGACAGATGAGCTCCTACAATGAGCAGTTCTTC.

This clonotype was counted many times. The chain recombines TRBV27 with TRBJ2-3; 7 bases agree with TRBD2. Germline V gives CDR1 MNHEY, CDR2 SMNVEV (reference sequence). The V segment lost 1 base and the J segment 3 bases; nucleotides outside the gene matches: 7. This CDR3 has 16 amino acids. The CDR3, as DNA: TGTGCCAGCAGTTTATACCGGGAGGTTGGGACAGATACGCAGTATTTT. It encodes CASSLYREVGTDTQYF.

Many counts were recorded for this clonotype. The V call is TRBV2, the J call TRBJ2-1, with a possible D match to TRBD2 (6 bases). Germline V gene sequence: CDR1 SNHLY, CDR2 FYNNEI. The CDR3 length is 17 residues. V lost 6 bases to trimming and J lost 4 bases, with 22 bases between them. CDR3 sequence: CASSPLSGLQLYNEQFF. DNA for the CDR3: TGTGCCAGCAGCCCCCTTTCGGGACTTCAACTGTACAATGAGCAGTTCTTC. Filled out from reference TRBV2 and TRBJ2-1, the complete variable domain reads EPEVTQTPSHQVTQMGQEVILRCVPISNHLYFYWYRQILGQKVEFLVSFYNNEISEKSEIFDDQFSVERPDGSNFTLKIRSTKLEDSAMYFCASSPLSGLQLYNEQFFGPGTRLTVL.

In this sample, this clonotype turned up many times. This chain links TRBV5-1 with TRBJ2-7; D is tentatively TRBD1 or TRBD2 (5 bases each). Germline CDR1 SGHRS, CDR2 YFSETQ. With 7 bases removed from V and 2 bases from J, the gap between germline ends came to 19 bases. This CDR3 is built from 15 residues. The chain's CDR3 is CASCIAGTGPYEQYF. CDR3 DNA sequence: TGCGCCAGCTGTATTGCCGGGACCGGGCCCTACGAGCAGTACTTC.

This clonotype was seen many times. This sequence joins TRBV12-3 or TRBV12-4 and TRBJ1-2; TRBD1 agrees at 8 bases. The V and J ends lost 0 bases and 5 bases, in that order; junction bases with no gene match: 5. The CDR3 is 15 residues long. CDR3 bases: TGTGCCAGCAGTTTAGCGACAGGGGTGGAGTATGGCTACACCTTC. Translating it yields CASSLATGVEYGYTF.